The clone carrying this T cell receptor (beta chain) was counted at least ten times. With iRepertoire HTBI primers and Arm-PCR of CDR3 regions, TCR beta libraries were built. TCRdb re-derived calls from the multiplex PCR reads in MiXCR, one entry per CDR3 protein. The sample contains hundreds of thousands of distinct CDR3 sequences, about 20% of which appear only once. The data originate from a study of regulatory T cells in long-lasting Graves disease. Across the study: Disease was considered persistent Graves' disease after over 5 years of antithyroid drugs (with positive TSH receptor antibodies).

Time point noted: persistent/refractory GD, antithyroid drugs over 5 years with positive TRAb. PBMC RNA was the source of the TCR library. The sequenced sample was peripheral blood mononuclear cells (PBMCs), obtained when the disease was refractory, from a patient treated with antithyroid drugs. The source of this sequence is a female donor with Graves disease.

The CDR3 is CASSSGTFNEKLFF. The DNA of the CDR3 is TGTGCCAGCAGTTCGGGGACCTTTAATGAAAAACTGTTTTTT. This chain links TRBV12-3 or TRBV12-4 with TRBJ1-4; D may be TRBD1 (5 bases). CDR3 size: 14 residues. V gave up 4 bases and J gave up 4 bases, with 10 bases separating them.